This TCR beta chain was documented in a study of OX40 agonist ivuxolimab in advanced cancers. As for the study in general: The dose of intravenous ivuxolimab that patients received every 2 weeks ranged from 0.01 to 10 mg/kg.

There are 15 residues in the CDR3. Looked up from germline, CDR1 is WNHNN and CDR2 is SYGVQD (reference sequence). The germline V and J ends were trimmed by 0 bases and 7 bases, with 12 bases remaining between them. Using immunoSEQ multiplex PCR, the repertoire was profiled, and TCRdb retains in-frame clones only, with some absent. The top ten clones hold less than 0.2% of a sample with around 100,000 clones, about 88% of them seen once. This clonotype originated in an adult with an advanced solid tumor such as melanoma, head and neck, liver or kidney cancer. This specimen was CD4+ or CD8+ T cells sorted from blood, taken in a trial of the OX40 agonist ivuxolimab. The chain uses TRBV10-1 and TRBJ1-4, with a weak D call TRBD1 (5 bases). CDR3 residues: CASSESGTGGEKLFF. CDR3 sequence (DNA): TGCGCCAGCAGTGAGTCCGGGACGGGTGGTGAAAAACTGTTTTTT.